A selection of T cell receptor beta chains follows, all from one sample in a study of identical twins. TCRdb reanalysed the 5' RACE reads using MiXCR and keeps one entry per CDR3 protein. The table shows 600,000 to 700,000 distinct CDR3 sequences, with 20% to 25% occurring only once. This same sample was also taken into another study, of T cells expressing NK-cell markers.

Sequenced: PBMCs. The receptors derive from a woman aged 18-29 years in good health. Both conserved end residues are part of each CDR3. The order of the fields is V gene, clone size, J gene, D gene, CDR3 DNA, CDR3 protein. A D gene is named only where the DNA matches it firmly. Clone size, where shown, is once, few, many, or a class for clones that have expanded.

V: TRBV10-2; size: many; J: TRBJ1-6; D: TRBD1; DNA: TGCGCCAGCAGTCGCGACAGGGGAGCCTCACCCCTCCACTTT; CDR3: CASSRDRGASPLHF
V: TRBV30; size: -; J: TRBJ2-7; D: -; DNA: TGTGCCTGGAGTGTAGAGCGGCAGCAGTACTTC; CDR3: CAWSVERQQYF
V: TRBV12-3/TRBV12-4; size: few; J: TRBJ1-5; D: -; DNA: TGTGCCAGCAGATTACTAGGGCGCAATCAGCCCCAGCATTTT; CDR3: CASRLLGRNQPQHF
V: TRBV6-5; size: few; J: TRBJ2-3; D: -; DNA: TGTGCCAGCAGTTACGACAGGCTTCATACGCAGTATTTT; CDR3: CASSYDRLHTQYF
V: TRBV20-1; size: many; J: TRBJ2-5; D: TRBD2; DNA: TGCAGTGGTCGTTCTAGTGGGTGGGGGGGGACCCAGTACTTC; CDR3: CSGRSSGWGGTQYF
V: TRBV5-1; size: -; J: TRBJ2-7; D: -; DNA: TGCGCCAGCAGCCCAGGGGACTACCCTTACGAGCAGTACTTC; CDR3: CASSPGDYPYEQYF
V: TRBV7-2; size: many; J: TRBJ2-2; D: TRBD2; DNA: TGTGCCAGCAGCTTAGCGCCAGCGGGAGGGCCCGGGGAGCTGTTTTTT; CDR3: CASSLAPAGGPGELFF
V: TRBV5-1; size: -; J: TRBJ2-7; D: -; DNA: TGCGCCAGCAGCCCGATAGGGGGGACAGCGTCCTACGAGCAGTACTTC; CDR3: CASSPIGGTASYEQYF
V: TRBV11-2; size: many; J: TRBJ2-7; D: -; DNA: TGTGCCAGCAGCTTCTCCCTTCAGGGAAAGCAGTACTTC; CDR3: CASSFSLQGKQYF
V: TRBV6-1; size: -; J: TRBJ2-7; D: TRBD1; DNA: TGTGCCAGCAGCCTTTCCGGGACAGCTCCCTACGAGCAGTACTTC; CDR3: CASSLSGTAPYEQYF
V: TRBV12-3/TRBV12-4; size: -; J: TRBJ1-6; D: -; DNA: TGTGCCAGCAGTCCCGGCAGGACCAATTCACCCCTCCACTTT; CDR3: CASSPGRTNSPLHF
V: TRBV11-2; size: -; J: TRBJ2-3; D: -; DNA: TGTGCCAGCAGCTTAGTTTCCCCGGGAGCGACAGATACGCAGTATTTT; CDR3: CASSLVSPGATDTQYF
V: TRBV20-1; size: few; J: TRBJ2-5; D: -; DNA: TGCAGTGCTAGTGACCGGTTCCAAGAGACCCAGTACTTC; CDR3: CSASDRFQETQYF
V: TRBV2; size: -; J: TRBJ1-1; D: -; DNA: TGTGCCAGCAGGCGAATCATGAACACTGAAGCTTTCTTT; CDR3: CASRRIMNTEAFF
V: TRBV12-3/TRBV12-4; size: few; J: TRBJ1-1; D: -; DNA: TGTGCCAGCATCTCCCGAAACAGGAACACTGAAGCTTTCTTT; CDR3: CASISRNRNTEAFF